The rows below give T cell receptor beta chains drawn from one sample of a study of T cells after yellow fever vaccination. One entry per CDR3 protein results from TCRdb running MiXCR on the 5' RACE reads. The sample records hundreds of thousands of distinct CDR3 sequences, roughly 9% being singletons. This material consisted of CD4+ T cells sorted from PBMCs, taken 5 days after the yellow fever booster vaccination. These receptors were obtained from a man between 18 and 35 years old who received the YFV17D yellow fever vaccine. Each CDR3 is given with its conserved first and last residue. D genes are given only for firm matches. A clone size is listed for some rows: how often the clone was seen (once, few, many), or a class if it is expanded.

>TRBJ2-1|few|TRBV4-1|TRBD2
CASSHAGGGYNEQFF
TGCGCCAGCAGCCATGCTGGGGGGGGGTACAATGAGCAGTTCTTC
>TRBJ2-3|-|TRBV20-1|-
CSARVPGQLTDTQYF
TGCAGTGCTAGAGTTCCCGGTCAGCTCACAGATACGCAGTATTTT
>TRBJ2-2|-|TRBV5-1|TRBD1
CASSTGTGTAGELFF
TGCGCCAGCAGCACCGGGACAGGGACGGCCGGGGAGCTGTTTTTT
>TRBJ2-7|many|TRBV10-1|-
CASSESGYEQYF
TGCGCCAGCAGTGAGTCGGGGTACGAGCAGTACTTC
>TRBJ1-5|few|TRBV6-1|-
CASSSDPNQPQHF
TGTGCCAGCAGTAGTGACCCGAATCAGCCCCAGCATTTT
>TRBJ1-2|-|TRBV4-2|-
CASSQALGGGYTF
TGTGCCAGCAGCCAAGCGTTGGGAGGGGGCTACACCTTC
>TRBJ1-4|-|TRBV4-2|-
CASSQGGGAIATNEKLFF
TGTGCCAGCAGCCAAGGAGGAGGCGCCATAGCAACTAATGAAAAACTGTTTTTT
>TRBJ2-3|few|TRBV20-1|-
CSARDSLTDTQYF
TGCAGTGCTAGAGATTCCCTCACAGATACGCAGTATTTT
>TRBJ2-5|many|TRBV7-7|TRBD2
CASSLGLAGHQETQYF
TGTGCTAGCAGCTTGGGACTAGCGGGGCACCAAGAGACCCAGTACTTC
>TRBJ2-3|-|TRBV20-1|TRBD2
CSAAAVGGGATDTQYF
TGCAGTGCTGCGGCAGTTGGCGGGGGGGCGACGGATACGCAGTATTTT
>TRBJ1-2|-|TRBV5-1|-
CASTPAGDYGYTF
TGCGCCAGCACCCCTGCTGGCGACTATGGCTACACCTTC
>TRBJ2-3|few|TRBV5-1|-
CASSITGSTDTQYF
TGCGCCAGCAGCATAACAGGGTCTACAGATACGCAGTATTTT
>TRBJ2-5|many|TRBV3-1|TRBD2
CASSLAGAGIETQYF
TGTGCCAGCAGCCTAGCGGGGGCTGGGATAGAGACCCAGTACTTC
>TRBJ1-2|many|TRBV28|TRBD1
CASSKQGAGYTF
TGTGCCAGCAGTAAACAGGGGGCTGGCTACACCTTC
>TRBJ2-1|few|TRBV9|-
CASSVTPGFDEQFF
TGTGCCAGCAGCGTAACCCCAGGATTCGATGAGCAGTTCTTC
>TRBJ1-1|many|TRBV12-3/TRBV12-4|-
CASTPDRNTEAFF
TGTGCCAGCACCCCGGATAGGAACACTGAAGCTTTCTTT
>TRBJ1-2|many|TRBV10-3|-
CAISGSGSDGYTF
TGTGCCATCAGTGGCTCAGGGAGTGATGGCTACACCTTC
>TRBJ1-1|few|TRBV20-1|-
CSASPATMNTEAFF
TGCAGTGCTAGTCCAGCAACCATGAACACTGAAGCTTTCTTT
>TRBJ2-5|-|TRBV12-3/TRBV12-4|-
CASSLGAGRETQYF
TGTGCCAGCAGTTTAGGGGCAGGGAGAGAGACCCAGTACTTC
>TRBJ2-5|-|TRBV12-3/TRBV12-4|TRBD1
CASKYRGETQYF
TGTGCCAGCAAATACAGGGGAGAGACCCAGTACTTC
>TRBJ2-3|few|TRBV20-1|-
CSARVPGASTDTQYF
TGCAGTGCTAGAGTCCCAGGGGCGTCCACAGATACGCAGTATTTT
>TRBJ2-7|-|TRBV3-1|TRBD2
CASSHRLAGGTDF
TGTGCCAGCAGCCACAGGCTAGCGGGGGGAACCGACTTC
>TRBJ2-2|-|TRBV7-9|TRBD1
CASSGARTGLDTGELFF
TGTGCCAGCAGCGGGGCCCGGACAGGGCTGGACACCGGGGAGCTGTTTTTT
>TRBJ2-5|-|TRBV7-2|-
CASSLSTGASEETQYF
TGTGCCAGCAGCTTATCAACGGGGGCCTCCGAAGAGACCCAGTACTTC
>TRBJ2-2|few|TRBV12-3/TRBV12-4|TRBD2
CATGTSGGAAHTGELFF
TGTGCCACGGGGACTAGCGGGGGGGCTGCTCACACCGGGGAGCTGTTTTTT